The 27 T cell receptor beta chains listed next were all sequenced from one sample in a study of T-cell reconstitution after alpha-beta-depleted transplantation in children. Unique molecular identifiers were built into the TCRbeta library. TCRdb fed the PCR reads into MiXCR, producing one record per CDR3 protein. This sample carries over 550,000 distinct CDR3 sequences, about 11% of them seen once, and the ten largest clones take about 4%. The starting material was PBMCs from the stem cell graft donor, obtained from the stem cell graft. These receptors were taken from a human donor who donated a stem cell graft to a child with acute myeloid leukemia.

In its sample, this clonotype was seen a few times. The rearrangement uses TRBV20-1 and TRBJ1-3; D is ambiguous. Trimming removed 5 bases from V and 0 bases from J, with 11 bases in between. This CDR3 region has 14 residues. Germline CDR1 reads DFQATT; CDR2 reads SNEGSKA (reference sequence). The CDR3 DNA reads TGCAGTGCTGAAGACCGTAGCTCTGGAAACACCATATATTTT. It yields the protein CSAEDRSSGNTIYF.

The chain carries TRBV18 and TRBJ2-5; 7 positions match TRBD2. This CDR3 region has 14 residues. J gave up 3 bases and V 3 bases, and 4 bases lay outside the gene matches. The germline V gene encodes CDR1 KGHSH and CDR2 LQKENI. The CDR3 loop reads CASSPASGKETQYF. The CDR3, as DNA: TGTGCCAGCTCACCGGCTAGCGGCAAAGAGACCCAGTACTTC.

The chain uses TRBV12-3 or TRBV12-4 and TRBJ2-1; 9 bases are a match to TRBD1. With 11 bases clipped from V and 2 bases from J, the junction kept 19 bases outside the gene matches. The CDR3 runs to 18 residues. In DNA form, the CDR3 reads TGTGCCTTCTGCCCCGGGACAGGGCGCGGGAGAACCTACAATGAGCAGTTCTTC. It is translated as CAFCPGTGRGRTYNEQFF.

The chain has TRBV20-1 and TRBJ2-7, with 14 bases matching TRBD2. Germline values: CDR1 DFQATT, CDR2 SNEGSKA (reference sequence). This CDR3 region has 15 residues. After removal of 3 bases from V and 2 bases from J, the junction contained 3 bases not matched to a gene. The CDR3 is CSASETSGRAYEQYF. The CDR3 nucleotides are TGCAGTGCTAGCGAGACTAGCGGGAGGGCCTACGAGCAGTACTTC.

This clonotype was picked up many times. The V and J genes are TRBV9 and TRBJ2-1, with D uncertain. The V gene lost 0 bases and the J gene lost 1 base, with 5 bases spanning the gap. Germline CDR1 SGDLS, CDR2 YYNGEE. The CDR3 spans 14 residues. CDR3 amino acids: CASSVVGSYNEQFF. The CDR3 bases are TGTGCCAGCAGCGTAGTCGGGTCCTACAATGAGCAGTTCTTC.

This clonotype was recorded a few times. The V call is TRBV7-9, the J call TRBJ2-1; D assignment may be TRBD1 or TRBD2 (5 bases each). Trimming stripped 3 bases from V and 8 bases from J, with 14 bases between. Germline CDR1 is SEHNR and CDR2 is FQNEAQ (reference sequence). This CDR3 has 14 amino acids. DNA for the CDR3: TGTGCCAGCAGCTTGTGGGGGAGAGGGTATGAGCAGTTCTTC. Residues: CASSLWGRGYEQFF.

This clonotype was seen ten or more times. The chain uses TRBV14 and TRBJ2-5, with D possibly matching TRBD2 (6 bases). The V and J ends lost 2 bases and 5 bases respectively, with 12 bases between them. Germline lookup yields CDR1 SGHDN and CDR2 FVKESK. The CDR3 has 14 residues. This CDR3 is CASSQFGGEETQYF. The DNA for the CDR3 is TGTGCCAGCAGCCAATTCGGAGGGGAGGAGACCCAGTACTTC. The full variable domain, its missing parts supplied by reference TRBV14 and TRBJ2-5, is EAGVTQFPSHSVIEKGQTVTLRCDPISGHDNLYWYRRVMGKEIKFLLHFVKESKQDESGMPNNRFLAERTGGTYSTLKVQPAELEDSGVYFCASSQFGGEETQYFGPGTRLLVL.

This clonotype was picked up many times. This chain uses TRBV12-3 or TRBV12-4 with TRBJ2-5; no reliable D call. The CDR3 loop spans 11 amino acids. The germline V and J ends were trimmed by 6 bases and 3 bases, with 5 bases remaining between them. The CDR3 nucleotides read TGTGCCAGCAGGCTGAAAGAGACCCAGTACTTC. Translating it yields CASRLKETQYF.

There are a few counts of this clonotype. The V gene is TRBV29-1, the J gene TRBJ2-1; TRBD2 matches 9 bases. There are 15 residues in the CDR3. The V gene's germline CDR1 is SQVTM and CDR2 ANQGSEA. V dropped 4 bases and J dropped 3; count of bases not matched to a gene: 7. CDR3 residues: CSVGLAENHYNEQFF. CDR3 DNA sequence: TGCAGCGTTGGACTAGCGGAGAACCACTACAATGAGCAGTTCTTC.

This clonotype has ten or more counts. This chain joins TRBV6-4 and TRBJ1-1, with no clear D. This CDR3 is built from 15 residues. The germline CDR1 and CDR2 sequences are MRHNA and SNTAGT. The germline V and J ends were trimmed by 2 bases and 4 bases, with 14 bases remaining between them. This CDR3 is CASSDRSKVFTEAFF. CDR3 bases: TGTGCCAGCAGTGACAGATCCAAGGTTTTCACTGAAGCTTTCTTT.

V and J are TRBV3-1 and TRBJ2-2, with D maybe TRBD2 (5 bases). Trimming pared 4 bases from V and 6 bases from J, leaving 15 bases between. The CDR3 consists of 15 residues. CDR1 LGHDT and CDR2 YNNKEL come from the germline V gene (reference sequence). CDR3 DNA sequence: TGTGCCAGCAGCCCTGGGGAGAATCTGGCCGGGGAGCTGTTTTTT. Its translation is CASSPGENLAGELFF.

The rearrangement uses TRBV6-2 or TRBV6-3 and TRBJ2-7; 8 bases are shared with TRBD2. Germline assignment: CDR1 MNHEY and CDR2 SVGEGT. V shed 6 bases, J shed 2 bases, and the junction held 15 bases outside the gene matches. This CDR3 spans 17 amino acids. The CDR3 DNA reads as TGTGCCAGCAGCTCCCTACTAGCGGCGGGGAGCACCTACGAGCAGTACTTC. It specifies CASSSLLAAGSTYEQYF.

V and J are TRBV7-3 and TRBJ2-2; D not resolved. Germline CDR1 is SGHTA and CDR2 is FQGTGA. The CDR3 length is 13 residues. V was clipped by 4 bases and J by 6 bases, with 9 bases between them. The CDR3 is CASSSLLAGELFF. DNA for the CDR3: TGTGCCAGCAGCTCGCTTTTGGCCGGGGAGCTGTTTTTT.

This clonotype occurred a few times. The chain uses TRBV6-4 and TRBJ1-3, with TRBD1 as a possible D gene (5 bases). This CDR3 has 13 amino acids. V lost 6 bases and J 4 bases, leaving 10 bases between the germline ends. CDR1 and CDR2 (germline): MRHNA, SNTAGT. This chain's CDR3 is CASRRDRGNTIYF. The DNA for the CDR3 is TGTGCCAGCAGGAGGGACCGAGGAAACACCATATATTTT.

The V call is TRBV25-1, the J call TRBJ2-2, with D perhaps matching TRBD1 (6 bases). V was pared by 5 bases and J by 2 bases, with 12 bases between. Germline assignment: CDR1 MGHDK and CDR2 SYGVNS. The CDR3 has 15 residues. Written as DNA, the CDR3 is TGTGCCAGCAGTCGAGGACAGCTTAACACCGGGGAGCTGTTTTTT. Its translation is CASSRGQLNTGELFF. The whole variable domain, filled in from reference TRBV25-1 and TRBJ2-2, reads EADIYQTPRYLVIGTGKKITLECSQTMGHDKMYWYQQDPGMELHLIHYSYGVNSTEKGDLSSESTVSRIRTEHFPLTLESARPSHTSQYLCASSRGQLNTGELFFGEGSRLTVL.

This clonotype was recorded many times. The rearrangement joins TRBV20-1 to TRBJ2-3; perhaps TRBD1 as D (6 bases). V lost 0 bases to trimming and J lost 1 base, with 11 bases between them. CDR1 DFQATT and CDR2 SNEGSKA come from the germline V gene (reference sequence). There are 15 residues in the CDR3. The CDR3 DNA follows: TGCAGTGCTAGAGATCCTCGACAGGGCACAGATACGCAGTATTTT. Its protein product is CSARDPRQGTDTQYF.

This clonotype showed up many times. The V gene is TRBV6-5, the J gene TRBJ1-2, with 8 bases lining up with TRBD1. Losses at the gene ends were 4 bases for V and 6 bases for J; bases not matched to a gene: 7. Germline CDR1 and CDR2: MNHEY and SVGAGI. This CDR3 comprises 14 residues. The DNA for the CDR3 is TGTGCCAGCAGTTCCCGACAGGACAGGGATGGCTACACCTTC. This gives the protein CASSSRQDRDGYTF.

The chain combines TRBV5-1 with TRBJ2-7, with 8 positions matching TRBD1. After removal of 0 bases from V and 0 bases from J, the junction contained 8 bases not matched to a gene. The CDR3 sequence is 17 residues long. CDR1 and CDR2 (germline): SGHRS, YFSETQ. The CDR3, as DNA: TGCGCCAGCAGCTTGGCGGTTGGCAGGGGGCACTCCTACGAGCAGTACTTC. Its translation: CASSLAVGRGHSYEQYF.

This clonotype was counted many times. The V call is TRBV28, the J call TRBJ1-1, with D hard to call. The CDR3 covers 12 residues. Trimming stripped 2 bases from V and 4 bases from J, with 5 bases between. Germline assignment: CDR1 MDHEN and CDR2 SYDVKM. Here the CDR3 DNA reads TGTGCCAGCAGTTTACAGATCACTGAAGCTTTCTTT. Its translation: CASSLQITEAFF.

This clonotype occurred a few times. The V gene is TRBV28, the J gene TRBJ1-5; TRBD1 agrees at 9 bases. Germline V gives CDR1 MDHEN, CDR2 SYDVKM. With V trimmed by 1 base and J by 0 bases, 7 bases remained unmatched. The CDR3 totals 18 residues. CDR3 DNA: TGTGCCAGCAGTTTATCGATGGGACAGGGCAGTAGCAATCAGCCCCAGCATTTT. Translation: CASSLSMGQGSSNQPQHF.

The chain recombines TRBV6-5 with TRBJ1-4; D may be TRBD1 (6 bases). V lost 0 bases and J 8 bases, leaving 13 bases between the germline ends. Germline values: CDR1 MNHEY, CDR2 SVGAGI. This CDR3 comprises 15 residues. CDR3 amino acids: CASSYSAGVDEKLFF. The CDR3 nucleotides read TGTGCCAGCAGTTACTCGGCAGGGGTTGACGAAAAACTGTTTTTT.

V and J are TRBV3-1 and TRBJ2-3; TRBD2 matches at 12 bases. V was pared by 4 bases and J by 6 bases, with 8 bases of the junction left unmatched. In germline, CDR1 is LGHDT, CDR2 YNNKEL (reference sequence). This CDR3 is 16 amino acids long. CDR3 region: CASSPRLAGDVDTQYF. The CDR3 DNA reads as TGTGCCAGCAGCCCTCGACTAGCGGGAGATGTGGATACGCAGTATTTT.

The table lists this clonotype with a few counts. The chain recombines TRBV6-5 with TRBJ2-3; tentative D call: TRBD1 (5 bases). CDR1 and CDR2 from the germline V gene are MNHEY and SVGAGI. This CDR3 is built from 14 residues. The V and J ends lost 2 bases and 3 bases respectively, with 9 bases between them. Written as DNA, the CDR3 is TGTGCCAGCAGTTACAGGGCAGGGACAGATACGCAGTATTTT. Its translation: CASSYRAGTDTQYF.

In its sample, this clonotype was seen a few times. This sequence joins TRBV7-2 and TRBJ2-3, with D perhaps TRBD1 (6 bases). V gave up 6 bases and J gave up 1 base, with 17 bases separating them. The germline V gene encodes CDR1 SGHTA and CDR2 FQGNSA. CDR3 size: 16 residues. The DNA of the CDR3 is TGTGCCAGCAGATTAAGGGCAGGGGATCGCACAGATACGCAGTATTTT. As protein: CASRLRAGDRTDTQYF.

This clonotype occurred many times. This chain connects TRBV5-1 to TRBJ2-1; the match to TRBD2 covers 8 bases. This CDR3 has 14 residues. J gave up 7 bases and V 3 bases, and 6 bases lay outside the gene matches. Per the germline V gene, CDR1 is SGHRS and CDR2 is YFSETQ. The CDR3 here is CASSSGTSTNEQFF. As DNA, the CDR3 is TGCGCCAGCAGCTCCGGGACTAGTACGAATGAGCAGTTCTTC.

This clonotype has just a few counts. The chain has TRBV29-1 and TRBJ1-5; the match to TRBD1 covers 8 bases. After removal of 4 bases from V and 2 bases from J, the junction contained 13 bases not matched to a gene. The CDR3 extends over 17 amino acids. Germline V lookup: CDR1 SQVTM, CDR2 ANQGSEA. The CDR3 sequence: CSVVYGAGGAGNQPQHF. DNA of the CDR3: TGCAGCGTTGTCTATGGGGCAGGGGGCGCGGGCAATCAGCCCCAGCATTTT.

This clonotype was recorded at least ten times. The V call is TRBV3-1, the J call TRBJ2-1; D gene uncertain. Trimming shortened V by 4 bases and J by 5 bases, and 9 bases separated the two germline ends. The V gene's germline CDR1 is LGHDT and CDR2 YNNKEL (reference sequence). This CDR3 has 13 amino acids. This chain's CDR3 is CASSPRLNNEQFF. CDR3 nucleotides: TGTGCCAGCAGCCCCCGGCTAAACAATGAGCAGTTCTTC.